Reported below is one T cell receptor beta chain. Source study methods: Samples contained a median of 95,638 TCRs, with a range of about 23,224 to 700,000. TCRdb ran MiXCR on the RACE reads and lists one entry per CDR3 protein. TCRdb assigned the V and J calls; the authors' analysis was not used. The sample includes around 57,000 distinct CDR3 sequences, approximately 10% seen only once; the top ten take 1.8%. This CDR3 has 15 amino acids. Looked up from germline, CDR1 is SGDLS and CDR2 is YYNGEE. Germline trimming cut 3 bases from V and 8 bases from J; bases unmatched to any gene: 11. These data originate in a study of human T cells and chemical hapten exposure. Time point reported: patch test 1, 2 weeks after DPC sensitization. Treatment in this sample: therapeutic diphenylcyclopropenone sensitization with weekly scalp DPC. RNA extraction used unfractionated whole blood as the source of total RNA.

The chain uses TRBV9 and TRBJ2-1, with 7 bases that match TRBD2. The sample consisted of whole blood, taken in connection with sensitization to the hapten diphenylcyclopropenone (DPC). The receptor's source is a woman aged 40 to 50 with alopecia areata. Some clones in this sample may be carry-over from other donors' samples. This CDR3 is CASSDPSGRGDEQFF. As DNA, the CDR3 is TGTGCCAGCAGCGATCCTAGCGGTAGGGGCGATGAGCAGTTCTTC.